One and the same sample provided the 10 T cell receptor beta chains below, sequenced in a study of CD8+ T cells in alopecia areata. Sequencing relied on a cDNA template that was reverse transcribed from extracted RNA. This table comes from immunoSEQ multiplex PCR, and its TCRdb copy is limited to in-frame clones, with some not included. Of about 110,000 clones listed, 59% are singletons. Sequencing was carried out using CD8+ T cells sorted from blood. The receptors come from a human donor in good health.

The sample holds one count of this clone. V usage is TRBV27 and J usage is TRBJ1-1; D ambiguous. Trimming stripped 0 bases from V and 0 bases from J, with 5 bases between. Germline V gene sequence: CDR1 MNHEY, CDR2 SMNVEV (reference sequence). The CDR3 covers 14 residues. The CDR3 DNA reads TGTGCCAGCAGTTTATCAATCCTGAACACTGAAGCTTTCTTT. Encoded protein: CASSLSILNTEAFF.

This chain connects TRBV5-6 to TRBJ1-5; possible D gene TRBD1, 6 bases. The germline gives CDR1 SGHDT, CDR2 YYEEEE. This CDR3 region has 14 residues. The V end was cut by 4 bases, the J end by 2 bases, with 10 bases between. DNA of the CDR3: TGTGCCAGCAGCCTGGCAGGGGGCAATCAGCCCCAGCATTTT. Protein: CASSLAGGNQPQHF.

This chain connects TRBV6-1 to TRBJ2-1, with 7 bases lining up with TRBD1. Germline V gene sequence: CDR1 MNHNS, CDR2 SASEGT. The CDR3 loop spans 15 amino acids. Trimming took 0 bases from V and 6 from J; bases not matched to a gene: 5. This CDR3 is CASSEAGGRFNEQFF. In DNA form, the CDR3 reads TGTGCCAGCAGTGAAGCAGGGGGCCGATTCAATGAGCAGTTCTTC.

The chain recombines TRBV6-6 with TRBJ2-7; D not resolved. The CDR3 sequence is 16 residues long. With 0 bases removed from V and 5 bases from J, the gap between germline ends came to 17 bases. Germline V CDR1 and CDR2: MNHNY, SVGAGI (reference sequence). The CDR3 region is CASSYSVGPRTHEQYF. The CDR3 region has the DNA TGTGCCAGCAGTTACTCGGTCGGCCCCCGGACCCACGAGCAGTACTTC.

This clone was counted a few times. CDR3 residues: CASSEGVGEGNQPQHF. The DNA for the CDR3 is TGTGCCAGCAGTGAAGGAGTAGGGGAAGGGAATCAGCCCCAGCATTTT. This rearrangement joins TRBV6-4 to TRBJ1-5; D is perhaps TRBD1 (5 bases). Between the trimmed V and J ends, which lost 3 bases and 4 bases, there was a span of 16 bases. This CDR3 comprises 16 residues. Germline lookup yields CDR1 MRHNA and CDR2 SNTAGT.

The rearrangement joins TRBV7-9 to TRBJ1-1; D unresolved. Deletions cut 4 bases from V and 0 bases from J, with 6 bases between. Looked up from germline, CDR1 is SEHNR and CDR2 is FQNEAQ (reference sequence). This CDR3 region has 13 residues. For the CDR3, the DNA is TGTGCCAGCAGCTCCTCACTGAACACTGAAGCTTTCTTT. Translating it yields CASSSSLNTEAFF. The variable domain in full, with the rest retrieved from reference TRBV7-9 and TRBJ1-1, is DTGVSQNPRHKITKRGQNVTFRCDPISEHNRLYWYRQTLGQGPEFLTYFQNEAQLEKSRLLSDRFSAERPKGSFSTLEIQRTEQGDSAMYLCASSSSLNTEAFFGQGTRLTVV.

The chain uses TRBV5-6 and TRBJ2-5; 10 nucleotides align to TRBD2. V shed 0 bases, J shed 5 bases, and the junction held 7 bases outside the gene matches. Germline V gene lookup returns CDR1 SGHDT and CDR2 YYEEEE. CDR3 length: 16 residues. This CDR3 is CASSLGGLAAGETQYF. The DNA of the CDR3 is TGTGCCAGCAGCTTGGGCGGACTAGCGGCCGGGGAGACCCAGTACTTC.

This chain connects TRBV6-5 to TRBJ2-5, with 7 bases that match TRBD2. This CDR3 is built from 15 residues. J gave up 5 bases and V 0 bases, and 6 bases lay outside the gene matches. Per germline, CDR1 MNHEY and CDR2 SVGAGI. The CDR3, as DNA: TGTGCCAGCAGTTACTCGGAGTCCGGGGGGGAGACCCAGTACTTC. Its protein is CASSYSESGGETQYF.

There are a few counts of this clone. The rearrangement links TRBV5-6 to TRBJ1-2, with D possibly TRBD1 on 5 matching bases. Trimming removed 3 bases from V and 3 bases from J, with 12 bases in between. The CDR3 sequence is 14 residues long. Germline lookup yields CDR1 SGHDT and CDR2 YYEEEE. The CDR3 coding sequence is TGTGCCAGCAGCTCCAGGGATAGGGACTATGGCTACACCTTC. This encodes CASSSRDRDYGYTF. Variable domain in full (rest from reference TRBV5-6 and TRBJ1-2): DAGVTQSPTHLIKTRGQQVTLRCSPKSGHDTVSWYQQALGQGPQFIFQYYEEEERQRGNFPDRFSGHQFPNYSSELNVNALLLGDSALYLCASSSRDRDYGYTFGSGTRLTVV.

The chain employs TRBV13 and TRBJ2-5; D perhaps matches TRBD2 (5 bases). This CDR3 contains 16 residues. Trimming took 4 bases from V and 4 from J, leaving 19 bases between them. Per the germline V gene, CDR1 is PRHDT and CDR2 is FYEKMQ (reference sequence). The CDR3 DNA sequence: TGTGCCAGCAGCTCCCTTCGAATGACTAATGTAGAGACCCAGTACTTC. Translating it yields CASSSLRMTNVETQYF.